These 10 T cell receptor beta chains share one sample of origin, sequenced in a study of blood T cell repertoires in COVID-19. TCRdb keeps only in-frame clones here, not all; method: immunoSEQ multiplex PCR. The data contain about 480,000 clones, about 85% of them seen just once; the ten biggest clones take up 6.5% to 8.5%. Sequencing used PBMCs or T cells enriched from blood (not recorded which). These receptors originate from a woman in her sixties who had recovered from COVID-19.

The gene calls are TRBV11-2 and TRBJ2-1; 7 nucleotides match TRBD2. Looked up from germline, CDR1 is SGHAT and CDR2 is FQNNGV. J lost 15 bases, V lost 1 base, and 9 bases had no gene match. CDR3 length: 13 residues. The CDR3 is CASSLVTAGVWFF. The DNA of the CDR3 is TGTGCCAGCAGCTTAGTGACGGCGGGGGTATGGTTCTTC.

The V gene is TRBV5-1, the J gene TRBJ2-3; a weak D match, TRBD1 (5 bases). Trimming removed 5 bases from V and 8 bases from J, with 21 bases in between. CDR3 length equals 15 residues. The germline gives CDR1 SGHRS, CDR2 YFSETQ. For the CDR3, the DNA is TGCGCCAGCAGGCCTGGGGCTGCGCAACAACCTACGCAGTATTTT. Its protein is CASRPGAAQQPTQYF. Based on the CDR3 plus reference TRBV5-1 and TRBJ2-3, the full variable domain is KAGVTQTPRYLIKTRGQQVTLSCSPISGHRSVSWYQQTPGQGLQFLFEYFSETQRNKGNFPGRFSGRQFSNSRSEMNVSTLELGDSALYLCASRPGAAQQPTQYFGPGTRLTVL.

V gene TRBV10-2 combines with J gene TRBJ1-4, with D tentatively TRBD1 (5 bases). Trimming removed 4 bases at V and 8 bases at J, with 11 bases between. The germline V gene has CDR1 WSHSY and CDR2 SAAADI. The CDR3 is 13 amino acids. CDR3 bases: TGCGCCAGCAGTGTGCAGGGCTGGGAAAAACTGTTTTTT. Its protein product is CASSVQGWEKLFF.

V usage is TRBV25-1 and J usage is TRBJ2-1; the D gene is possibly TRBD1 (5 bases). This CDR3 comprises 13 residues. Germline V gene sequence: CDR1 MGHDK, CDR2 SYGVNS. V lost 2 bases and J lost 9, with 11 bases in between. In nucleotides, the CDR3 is TGTGCCAGCAGTGAACAGGGAATAGGTGAGCAGTTCTTC. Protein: CASSEQGIGEQFF. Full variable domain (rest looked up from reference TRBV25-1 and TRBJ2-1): EADIYQTPRYLVIGTGKKITLECSQTMGHDKMYWYQQDPGMELHLIHYSYGVNSTEKGDLSSESTVSRIRTEHFPLTLESARPSHTSQYLCASSEQGIGEQFFGPGTRLTVL.

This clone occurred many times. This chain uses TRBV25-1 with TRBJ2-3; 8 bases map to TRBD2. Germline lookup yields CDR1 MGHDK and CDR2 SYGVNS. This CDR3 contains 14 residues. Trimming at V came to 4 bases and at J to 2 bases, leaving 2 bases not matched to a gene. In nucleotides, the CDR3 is TGTGCCAGCAGTGTACTAGCGGACACAGATACGCAGTATTTT. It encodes CASSVLADTDTQYF.

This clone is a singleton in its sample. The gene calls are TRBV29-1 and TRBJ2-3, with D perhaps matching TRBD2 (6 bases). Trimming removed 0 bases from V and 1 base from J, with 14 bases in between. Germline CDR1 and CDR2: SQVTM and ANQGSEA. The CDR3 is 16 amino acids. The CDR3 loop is CSVEDPGGWGTDTQYF. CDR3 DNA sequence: TGCAGCGTTGAAGATCCCGGGGGATGGGGCACAGATACGCAGTATTTT.

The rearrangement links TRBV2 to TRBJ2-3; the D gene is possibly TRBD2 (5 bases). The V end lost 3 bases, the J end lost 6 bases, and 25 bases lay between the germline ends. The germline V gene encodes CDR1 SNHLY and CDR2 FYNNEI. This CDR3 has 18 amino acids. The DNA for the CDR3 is TGTGCCAGCAGTGACATCGCGGCACCCAGTCGGGGTTGGGATACGCAGTATTTT. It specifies CASSDIAAPSRGWDTQYF.

The CDR3 region is CASSEGGALAKNIQYF. The CDR3 DNA follows: TGCGCCAGCAGTGAAGGGGGTGCCCTAGCCAAAAACATTCAGTACTTC. The chain employs TRBV10-1 and TRBJ2-4; D might be TRBD1 (6 bases). This CDR3 contains 16 residues. Germline assignment: CDR1 WNHNN and CDR2 SYGVQD (reference sequence). V was cut by 3 bases and J by 0 bases, with 12 bases left in between.

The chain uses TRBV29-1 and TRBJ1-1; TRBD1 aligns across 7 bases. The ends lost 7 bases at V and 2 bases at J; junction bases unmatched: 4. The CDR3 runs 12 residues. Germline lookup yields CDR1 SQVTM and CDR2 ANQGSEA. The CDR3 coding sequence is TGCAGCGCAGACAGGGCTAACACTGAAGCTTTCTTT. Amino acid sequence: CSADRANTEAFF.

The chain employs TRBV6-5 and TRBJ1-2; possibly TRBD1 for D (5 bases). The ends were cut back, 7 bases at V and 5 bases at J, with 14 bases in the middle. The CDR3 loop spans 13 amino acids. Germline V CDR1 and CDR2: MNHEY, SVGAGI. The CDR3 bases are TGTGCCAGCAAGCAGGGAGGGACTTATGGCTACACCTTC. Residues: CASKQGGTYGYTF.